The TCR beta chain described here comes from a study of graft-versus-host responses after intestinal transplantation. Germline V lookup: CDR1 SGHVS, CDR2 FNYEAQ. This CDR3 has 15 amino acids. Unmatched junction bases numbered 4, after V lost 1 base and J lost 4 bases. This clone was observed once. The method was immunoSEQ multiplex PCR; TCRdb's version includes in-frame clones alone and lacks a portion of them. This table holds roughly 62,000 clones, approximately 89% found once. The source is a human patient who received an intestinal transplant, so some T cells may come from the graft donor. The sequencing used PBMCs, collected roughly 120 days after intestinal transplantation. The rearrangement joins TRBV7-6 to TRBJ2-7; 10 bases fit TRBD2. The CDR3 DNA is TGTGCCAGCAGCTTAGGGGCAGCGGGAGGGTACGAGCAGTACTTC. Amino acid sequence: CASSLGAAGGYEQYF.